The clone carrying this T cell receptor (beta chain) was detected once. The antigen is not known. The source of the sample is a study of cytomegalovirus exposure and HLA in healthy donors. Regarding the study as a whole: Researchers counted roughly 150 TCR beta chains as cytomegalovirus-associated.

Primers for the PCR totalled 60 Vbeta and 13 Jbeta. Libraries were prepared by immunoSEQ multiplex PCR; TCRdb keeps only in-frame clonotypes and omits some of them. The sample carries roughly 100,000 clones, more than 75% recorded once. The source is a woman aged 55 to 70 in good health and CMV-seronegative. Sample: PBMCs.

Here the CDR3 DNA reads TGTGCCAGCAGCCGGAGCTGGACTAGCACAGATACGCAGTATTTT. It is translated as CASSRSWTSTDTQYF. The chain combines TRBV7-7 with TRBJ2-3; TRBD2 might be the D (5 bases). The CDR3 is 15 amino acids. Trimming stripped 5 bases from V and 0 bases from J, with 12 bases between. Germline CDR1 is SSHAT and CDR2 is FNYEAQ (reference sequence).